This TCR beta chain was sequenced for a study of blood T cell repertoires in COVID-19. Study details: Acute and convalescent COVID-19 samples came from the United States, Italy and Spain.

Sequencing used immunoSEQ multiplex PCR; TCRdb keeps in-frame clones, though not all of them. The data show approximately 300,000 clones, roughly 91% seen once. Cohort placement rested on clinical history that participants reported themselves. The V segment lost 3 bases and the J segment 4 bases; nucleotides outside the gene matches: 2. The CDR3 runs 13 residues. Germline V gene sequence: CDR1 GTSNPN, CDR2 SVGIG (reference sequence). This chain uses TRBV30 with TRBJ2-2, with 7 bases fitting TRBD1. The sequence derives from a woman younger than 45 who had recovered from COVID-19. Input material: PBMCs or T cells enriched from blood (not recorded which). This CDR3 is CAWRTGTTGELFF. Here the CDR3 DNA reads TGTGCCTGGAGGACAGGGACCACCGGGGAGCTGTTTTTT.